The 7 T cell receptor beta chains presented below share a single source sample, sequenced in a study of T cell responses to AZD1222 COVID-19 vaccine. Profiling relied on immunoSEQ multiplex PCR, and the TCRdb table lists in-frame clones only, not all of them. This table holds over 100,000 clones, around 86% found once. Sequencing used peripheral blood, obtained on day 0 of AZD1222 vaccination. These receptors came from an adult in good health.

V gene TRBV28 combines with J gene TRBJ1-2; maybe TRBD1 (6 bases). Trimming removed 3 bases from V and 3 bases from J, with 29 bases in between. This CDR3 has 20 residues. The V gene's germline CDR1 is MDHEN and CDR2 SYDVKM. CDR3 in DNA: TGTGCCAGCAGTTTGCTAGTCGCCATTCTGGGACACAAGAACCACTATGGCTACACCTTC. As protein: CASSLLVAILGHKNHYGYTF.

This sequence joins TRBV5-6 and TRBJ1-2; D is perhaps TRBD1 (5 bases). The germline CDR1 and CDR2 sequences are SGHDT and YYEEEE. V lost 7 bases and J lost 1, with 11 bases in between. This CDR3 comprises 13 residues. The CDR3 nucleotides read TGTGCCAGCTCTCCAGGGTTTAACTATGGCTACACCTTC. As protein: CASSPGFNYGYTF.

The V and J genes are TRBV6-6 and TRBJ1-2; perhaps TRBD1 as D (6 bases). Per germline, CDR1 MNHNY and CDR2 SVGAGI (reference sequence). This CDR3 is 14 amino acids long. V lost 8 bases and J 8 bases, leaving 21 bases between the germline ends. CDR3 protein: CASSTPGHPSGYTF. As DNA, the CDR3 is TGTGCCAGCTCGACCCCGGGACACCCCTCGGGCTACACCTTC.

The chain couples TRBV24-1 to TRBJ2-7, with 9 bases identical to TRBD2. The J segment lost 0 bases and the V segment lost 7 bases, leaving 6 bases of the junction unmatched. The CDR3 runs 15 residues. CDR1 KGHDR and CDR2 SFDVKD come from the germline V gene. This CDR3 reads CATSSSGVSSYEQYF. CDR3 sequence (DNA): TGTGCCACCAGCTCTAGCGGGGTGAGCTCCTACGAGCAGTACTTC.

V is TRBV19 and J is TRBJ1-5; 9 bases agree with TRBD1. CDR3 length: 18 residues. Germline assignment: CDR1 LNHDA and CDR2 SQIVND (reference sequence). Losses at the gene ends were 2 bases for V and 6 bases for J; bases not matched to a gene: 14. CDR3 sequence: CASSIRTGATTGGQPQHF. The CDR3 DNA reads as TGTGCCAGTAGTATACGGACAGGGGCCACTACCGGTGGTCAGCCCCAGCATTTT.

V gene TRBV6-2 or TRBV6-3 combines with J gene TRBJ2-7; 11 bases fit TRBD2. The CDR3 totals 15 residues. The J segment lost 1 base and the V segment lost 5 bases, leaving 4 bases of the junction unmatched. Germline loops: CDR1 MNHEY, CDR2 SVGEGT. The CDR3 region is CASSAGTSGSYEQYF. In DNA form, the CDR3 reads TGTGCCAGCAGTGCCGGGACTAGCGGTTCCTACGAGCAGTACTTC.

The chain carries TRBV7-3 and TRBJ2-7; a weak D match, TRBD2 (7 bases). The CDR3 contains 15 residues. The germline V and J ends were trimmed by 0 bases and 3 bases, with 12 bases remaining between them. Germline CDR1 is SGHTA and CDR2 is FQGTGA. Written as DNA, the CDR3 is TGTGCCAGCAGCTTAACAGGCGGGGGCCACTACGAGCAGTACTTC. This gives the protein CASSLTGGGHYEQYF.